The next 3 T cell receptor beta chains were all read from a single sample in a study of Ad26.COV2.S vaccination and SARS-CoV-2 variants. Measured with immunoSEQ multiplex PCR; TCRdb has only the in-frame clones, and not every one. In the table there are about 480,000 clones, approximately 88% of which are singletons. Treatment here: 15 to 20 received Ad26.COV2.S at low or high dose, single or two shots; 5 received placebo; per-sample allocation not given. The samples date from day 63 after the first vaccine or placebo injection. The sample in question was peripheral blood, obtained in a trial of Ad26.COV2.S vaccine versus placebo. Every receptor here comes from a person between 18 and 65 years old who received the Ad26.COV2.S COVID-19 vaccine or a placebo.

The chain has TRBV5-4 and TRBJ2-5; D might be TRBD1 (5 bases). V shed 0 bases and J shed 1 base, with 13 bases lying between them. CDR3 size: 16 residues. Germline V gene data show CDR1 as SGHNT and CDR2 as YYREEE (reference sequence). The DNA for the CDR3 is TGTGCCAGCAGCTTGGGGCCAGGGCCATCCCAAGAGACCCAGTACTTC. Amino acids: CASSLGPGPSQETQYF.

The chain joins TRBV6-2 or TRBV6-3 to TRBJ2-2; 9 positions agree with TRBD2. Germline lookup yields CDR1 MNHEY and CDR2 SVGEGT. The V segment lost 0 bases and the J segment 3 bases; nucleotides outside the gene matches: 2. The CDR3 totals 16 residues. CDR3 amino acids: CASSYSAGGDTGELFF. The CDR3 DNA sequence: TGTGCCAGCAGTTACTCTGCGGGAGGGGACACCGGGGAGCTGTTTTTT.

Comments on this clone: The same CDR3 is also encoded by other DNA sequences in this sample. The chain has TRBV3-1 (or the pseudogene TRBV3-2) and TRBJ2-2, with 7 bases aligning to TRBD1. The trim removed 3 bases at V and 6 bases at J, leaving 1 base unmatched. CDR1 is LGHDT and CDR2 is YNNKEL in the germline V gene (reference sequence). The CDR3 sequence is 13 residues long. The DNA of the CDR3 is TGTGCCAGCAGCCAGACAGGGTCCGGGGAGCTGTTTTTT. Its translation is CASSQTGSGELFF.